This T cell receptor (beta chain) was profiled in a study of T cell repertoires in cytomegalovirus infection. The V gene's germline CDR1 is MNHEY and CDR2 SMNVEV (reference sequence). Unmatched junction bases numbered 3, after V lost 2 bases and J lost 4 bases. This CDR3 comprises 14 residues. One entry per CDR3 protein, called by TCRdb with MiXCR from the reads. Among 800,000 to 950,000 distinct CDR3 sequences listed, 30% to 35% were seen once. On this clonotype itself: What it binds is not known.

The sample consisted of cultured CD8+ T cells from PBMCs, taken from culture after CMV antigen stimulation. V and J are TRBV27 and TRBJ2-3; TRBD2 agrees at 7 bases. The sequence was obtained from a human donor in good health (CMV status not recorded). Some clones in this sample may be carry-over from other donors' samples. The CDR3 reads CASSLGLESDTQYF. CDR3 coding DNA: TGTGCCAGCAGTTTAGGACTAGAGTCAGATACGCAGTATTTT.